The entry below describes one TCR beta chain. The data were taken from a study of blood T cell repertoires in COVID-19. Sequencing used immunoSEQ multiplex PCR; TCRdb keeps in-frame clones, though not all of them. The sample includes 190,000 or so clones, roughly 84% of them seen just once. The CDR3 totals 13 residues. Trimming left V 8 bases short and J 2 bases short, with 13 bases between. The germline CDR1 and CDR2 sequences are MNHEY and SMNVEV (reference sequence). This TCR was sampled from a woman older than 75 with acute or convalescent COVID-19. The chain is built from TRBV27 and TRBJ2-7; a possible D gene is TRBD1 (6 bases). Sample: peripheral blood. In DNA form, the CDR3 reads TGTGCCAGCTCCTCCCAGGGGCCCTACGAGCAGTACTTC. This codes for CASSSQGPYEQYF.